This T cell receptor (beta chain) was retrieved from a study of long-term antiretroviral therapy in people with HIV. Study observations and caveats: Relative to transplant donor controls, diversity remained lower despite increasing after ART.

CDR1 and CDR2 from the germline V gene are SGHRS and YFSETQ. V gave up 2 bases and J gave up 0 bases, with 6 bases separating them. The CDR3 is 14 residues long. For this clone: Its antigen is unknown.

The authors ran the immunoSEQ assay, v3.0, at survey level. The protocol was immunoSEQ multiplex PCR, while the TCRdb copy is restricted to in-frame clones and leaves out a portion. The sample lists tens of thousands of clones, around 85% occurring once. The source was unsorted PBMCs, collected 0.7 years before starting antiretroviral therapy. The genes are TRBV5-1 and TRBJ1-5; D is uncertain. The sequence came from a man younger than 40 with HIV. CDR3 region: CASSFGDSNQPQHF. In DNA form, the CDR3 reads TGCGCCAGCAGCTTCGGAGATAGCAATCAGCCCCAGCATTTT.